A selection of T cell receptor beta chains follows, all from one sample in a study of T cells in Graves' hyperthyroidism and ophthalmopathy. MiXCR, run by TCRdb on the multiplex PCR reads, gives a single entry per CDR3 protein. Seen here are 450,000 to 700,000 distinct CDR3 sequences, around 45% observed once, and the top ten hold approximately 7.5%. The sequenced sample was peripheral blood or thyroid tissue (not recorded which). Source of these receptors: a woman aged 18 to 35 with Graves' hyperthyroidism. Both conserved end residues are part of each CDR3. Part of the rows lack a size; the others show once, few, many or a class for expanded clones.

CDR3 protein: CASSYSRGFSYEQYF
clone size: .
V gene: TRBV6-5
J gene: TRBJ2-7

CDR3 protein: CSVSYREGNSIYF
clone size: .
V gene: TRBV20-1
J gene: TRBJ1-3

CDR3 protein: CATSDGKTSGRGEQYF
clone size: many
V gene: TRBV24-1
J gene: TRBJ2-7

CDR3 protein: CASSFLSGTSGEQYF
clone size: .
V gene: TRBV7-6
J gene: TRBJ2-7

CDR3 protein: CASSFQGSWLYEQYF
clone size: .
V gene: TRBV7-2
J gene: TRBJ2-7

CDR3 protein: CSARQRHQPQHF
clone size: .
V gene: TRBV29-1
J gene: TRBJ1-5

CDR3 protein: CASSLVAAQETQYF
clone size: .
V gene: TRBV7-2
J gene: TRBJ2-5

CDR3 protein: CASGRSLNTEAFF
clone size: many
V gene: TRBV7-3
J gene: TRBJ1-1

CDR3 protein: CASSLGLTTNEKLFF
clone size: few
V gene: TRBV7-6
J gene: TRBJ1-4

CDR3 protein: CASSLEGMGARAEAFF
clone size: .
V gene: TRBV5-1
J gene: TRBJ1-1

CDR3 protein: CASSGFQAHTEAFF
clone size: few
V gene: TRBV6-1
J gene: TRBJ1-1

CDR3 protein: CASSLGTAETQYF
clone size: many
V gene: TRBV5-1
J gene: TRBJ2-5

CDR3 protein: CASSLLGQGYNEQYF
clone size: many
V gene: TRBV13
J gene: TRBJ2-7

CDR3 protein: CASSLVLGRIKEQYF
clone size: .
V gene: TRBV7-2
J gene: TRBJ2-7

CDR3 protein: CASSGPLAGVSIEQFF
clone size: .
V gene: TRBV2
J gene: .

CDR3 protein: CAISVGGISDEQYF
clone size: .
V gene: TRBV10-3
J gene: TRBJ2-7

CDR3 protein: CASSDRTGLPYEQYF
clone size: many
V gene: TRBV3-1
J gene: TRBJ2-7

CDR3 protein: CASRPTGTAKLFF
clone size: .
V gene: TRBV7-8
J gene: TRBJ1-4

CDR3 protein: CASSLLGPGGFDEQYF
clone size: many
V gene: TRBV7-6
J gene: TRBJ2-7

CDR3 protein: CASSAIGGNRVPYEQYF
clone size: many
V gene: TRBV7-9
J gene: TRBJ2-7

CDR3 protein: CASSLPAWLAGGNQETQYF
clone size: .
V gene: TRBV12-3/TRBV12-4
J gene: TRBJ2-5

CDR3 protein: CASRQGRHTEAFF
clone size: many
V gene: TRBV19
J gene: TRBJ1-1

CDR3 protein: CASSGTDRGGTEAFF
clone size: .
V gene: TRBV5-1
J gene: TRBJ1-1

CDR3 protein: CSAWDRGEPQHF
clone size: .
V gene: TRBV29-1
J gene: TRBJ1-5

CDR3 protein: CSVHGSRTDTQYF
clone size: many
V gene: TRBV29-1
J gene: TRBJ2-3

CDR3 protein: CASSLTGGENTEAFF
clone size: many
V gene: TRBV5-1
J gene: TRBJ1-1

CDR3 protein: CASSLGNRGDEQFF
clone size: .
V gene: TRBV7-3
J gene: TRBJ2-1

CDR3 protein: CASSQTFGLAGVETQYF
clone size: .
V gene: TRBV14
J gene: TRBJ2-5